This TCR beta chain was identified during a study of tumor-infiltrating lymphocytes in primary liver carcinoma. Study overall: Patients underwent resection of primary liver carcinoma.

Germline DNA was extracted too, while blood RNA derived from unsorted whole blood. Donors were untreated and chronically infected with HBV. TCR beta cDNA was reverse-transcribed from 500 ng of total RNA. The reaction used a constant-region primer and ProtoScript II reverse transcriptase. TCR beta libraries came from three nested multiplex PCR rounds using slightly modified ARM-PCR. TRBV1-TRBV30 forward primers paired with a C-beta reverse primer were used in the first two PCR rounds, which ran roughly 10 cycles each. TCRdb called the multiplex PCR reads again in MiXCR, with one record for every CDR3 protein. The sample has about 350,000 distinct CDR3 sequences; approximately 64% are singletons. With respect to this clonotype: Its antigen is undetermined.

V lost 10 bases and J lost 4, with 19 bases in between. CDR1 and CDR2 (germline): SGHVS, FQNEAQ. This CDR3 has 14 residues. Study results and caveats: Relative to tumor region pairs, the tumor-adjacent and tumor-blood pairs showed overlap that was lower. The use of bulk unsorted samples meant that CD4+ and CD8+ repertoires were not compared.

The rearrangement joins TRBV7-8 to TRBJ1-2; no clear D. This receptor was obtained from a man aged 40-50 years with primary liver carcinoma and hepatitis B virus infection. Material: peripheral blood. The CDR3 sequence is CANSSNLFGYGYTF. The CDR3 DNA follows: TGTGCCAACAGTTCTAACCTATTTGGCTATGGCTACACCTTC. Variable domain in full (rest from reference TRBV7-8 and TRBJ1-2): GAGVSQSPRYKVAKRGQDVALRCDPISGHVSLFWYQQALGQGPEFLTYFQNEAQLDKSGLPSDRFFAERPEGSVSTLKIQRTQQEDSAVYLCANSSNLFGYGYTFGSGTRLTVV.